These 14 T cell receptor beta chains were all obtained from the same sample, sequenced in a study of T and B cells in COVID-19 patients. Multiplex PCR with BIOMED2 TRB-A/B primer pools amplified TRB rearrangements. TCRdb re-derived calls from the multiplex PCR reads in MiXCR, one entry per CDR3 protein. The profile shows some 8,000 distinct CDR3 sequences, about 25% of them singletons. Blood genomic DNA input for TRB amplification was about 240-550 ng. Sequences were obtained from blood. Receptors were obtained from a human donor who had recovered from COVID-19.

This clonotype has a count of ten or more. V and J are TRBV19 and TRBJ1-5; 7 bases align to TRBD1. The V gene end was trimmed by 4 bases and the J gene end by 3 bases; junction bases not matched to a gene: 3. Germline values: CDR1 LNHDA, CDR2 SQIVND (reference sequence). CDR3 length: 14 residues. The CDR3 DNA sequence: TGTGCCAGTAGTAGGGACAGTTCCAATCAGCCCCAGCATTTT. Translated: CASSRDSSNQPQHF.

By frequency in the sample, this clonotype is medium-sized. The rearrangement joins TRBV27 to TRBJ2-5, with a possible D match to TRBD2 (6 bases). This CDR3 has 13 amino acids. Germline V gene data show CDR1 as MNHEY and CDR2 as SMNVEV (reference sequence). Deletions cut 4 bases from V and 3 bases from J, with 9 bases between. CDR3 sequence (DNA): TGTGCCAGCAGTTCGTGGGAGGAAGAGACCCAGTACTTC. This encodes CASSSWEEETQYF.

This chain links TRBV12-3 or TRBV12-4 with TRBJ2-7; D assignment may be TRBD1 or TRBD2 (5 bases each). V was cut by 4 bases and J by 0 bases, with 22 bases left in between. The CDR3 runs 18 residues. DNA of the CDR3: TGTGCCAGCAGTTCAGGGACCCATTTGGGACCACCCTCCTACGAGCAGTACTTC. It codes for CASSSGTHLGPPSYEQYF.

This clonotype showed up just a few times. This chain connects TRBV6-2 or TRBV6-3 to TRBJ1-1; TRBD1 aligns across 7 bases. This CDR3 has 15 amino acids. V lost 6 bases, J lost 4 bases, and 11 bases stayed unmatched. Germline loops: CDR1 MNHEY, CDR2 SVGEGT. The DNA of the CDR3 is TGTGCCAGCAGCCACAGGGGAGGAAGGGGCACTGAAGCTTTCTTT. As protein: CASSHRGGRGTEAFF.

By share, this clonotype ranks as medium-sized. The chain carries TRBV18 and TRBJ2-7; D is uncertain. CDR3 length: 11 residues. Germline CDR1 reads KGHSH; CDR2 reads LQKENI. V lost 0 bases to trimming and J lost 3 bases, with 0 bases between them. The CDR3: CASSPPYEQYF. Written as DNA, the CDR3 is TGTGCCAGCTCACCACCCTACGAGCAGTACTTC.

This clonotype was observed many times. This chain connects TRBV27 to TRBJ1-1, with D tentatively TRBD1 (6 bases). The germline gives CDR1 MNHEY, CDR2 SMNVEV (reference sequence). This CDR3 contains 14 residues. V was shortened by 5 bases and J by 5 bases, with 15 bases between the two germline ends. The CDR3 loop reads CASSPLGGGTEAFF. CDR3 DNA sequence: TGTGCCAGCAGTCCTTTAGGGGGGGGAACTGAAGCTTTCTTT.

The chain carries TRBV19 and TRBJ2-2; a possible D gene is TRBD2 (6 bases). This CDR3 comprises 14 residues. Trimming shortened V by 8 bases and J by 2 bases, and 12 bases separated the two germline ends. The V gene's germline CDR1 is LNHDA and CDR2 SQIVND (reference sequence). CDR3 nucleotide sequence: TGTGCCAGTGGCTCCGGGACTAACACCGGGGAGCTGTTTTTT. Translated, it gives CASGSGTNTGELFF.

This clonotype was counted between two and nine times. The chain carries TRBV7-3 and TRBJ2-3; 7 bases line up with TRBD1. Trimming removed 2 bases from V and 2 bases from J; junction bases left unmatched: 4. Germline lookup yields CDR1 SGHTA and CDR2 FQGTGA. The CDR3 covers 15 residues. The CDR3: CASSLRQGNTDTQYF. The CDR3 DNA reads TGTGCCAGCAGCTTACGACAGGGAAACACAGATACGCAGTATTTT. Variable domain in full (rest from reference TRBV7-3 and TRBJ2-3): GAGVSQTPSNKVTEKGKYVELRCDPISGHTALYWYRQSLGQGPEFLIYFQGTGAADDSGLPNDRFFAVRPEGSVSTLKIQRTERGDSAVYLCASSLRQGNTDTQYFGPGTRLTVL.

This chain uses TRBV15 with TRBJ2-7; 14 nucleotides agree with TRBD2. Trimming took 0 bases from V and 4 from J; bases not matched to a gene: 5. Germline V gives CDR1 LNHNV, CDR2 YYDKDF (reference sequence). This CDR3 region has 17 residues. The CDR3 region is CATSRELTSGGAYEQYF. The CDR3 DNA follows: TGTGCCACCAGCAGAGAGTTGACTAGCGGGGGGGCTTACGAGCAGTACTTC. The complete variable domain, with remaining parts taken from reference TRBV15 and TRBJ2-7, reads DAMVIQNPRYQVTQFGKPVTLSCSQTLNHNVMYWYQQKSSQAPKLLFHYYDKDFNNEADTPDNFQSRRPNTSFCFLDIRSPGLGDTAMYLCATSRELTSGGAYEQYFGPGTRLTVT.

This clonotype was observed a handful of times. The CDR3 DNA reads as TGCAGTGCGGGCTCCCGGGGGGGGCTTTACGAGCAGTACTTC. It specifies CSAGSRGGLYEQYF. This chain joins TRBV20-1 and TRBJ2-7, with 8 nucleotides matching TRBD2. CDR1 DFQATT and CDR2 SNEGSKA come from the germline V gene (reference sequence). The CDR3 loop spans 14 amino acids. With V trimmed by 6 bases and J by 4 bases, 11 bases remained unmatched.

The sample holds a few counts of this clonotype. The V and J genes are TRBV28 and TRBJ2-7; D call uncertain. The germline V and J ends were trimmed by 3 bases and 6 bases, with 15 bases remaining between them. The CDR3 has 14 amino acids. Germline V gives CDR1 MDHEN, CDR2 SYDVKM. The DNA of the CDR3 is TGTGCCAGCAGTTTGGGTTGGAGAAGTGGCGAGCAGTACTTC. Its protein is CASSLGWRSGEQYF.

This clonotype is judged medium-sized. The rearrangement links TRBV29-1 to TRBJ2-5; 10 bases are a match to TRBD1. This CDR3 has 14 amino acids. V was clipped by 5 bases and J by 3 bases; unmatched bases: 6. Germline V gene sequence: CDR1 SQVTM, CDR2 ANQGSEA. The CDR3 here is CSVTGTGEKETQYF. CDR3 nucleotides: TGCAGCGTTACCGGGACAGGGGAAAAAGAGACCCAGTACTTC. Full variable domain (missing parts from reference TRBV29-1 and TRBJ2-5): SAVISQKPSRDICQRGTSLTIQCQVDSQVTMMFWYRQQPGQSLTLIATANQGSEATYESGFVIDKFPISRPNLTFSTLTVSNMSPEDSSIYLCSVTGTGEKETQYFGPGTRLLVL.

This chain uses TRBV10-3 with TRBJ2-5; D not certain. This CDR3 comprises 11 residues. V was clipped by 6 bases and J by 2 bases, with 4 bases between them. Germline-derived CDR1 and CDR2 are ENHRY and SYGVKD. CDR3 in DNA: TGTGCCATCAGCAATCAAGAGACCCAGTACTTC. Amino acids: CAISNQETQYF.

This clonotype showed up just a few times. The chain links TRBV7-2 to TRBJ2-7; TRBD1 aligns across 8 bases. Germline lookup yields CDR1 SGHTA and CDR2 FQGNSA. The CDR3 contains 15 residues. Unmatched junction bases numbered 7, after V lost 0 bases and J lost 6 bases. The CDR3 sequence: CASSLARGQGGEQYF. The CDR3 nucleotides are TGTGCCAGCAGCTTAGCGAGAGGACAGGGAGGCGAGCAGTACTTC.